One T cell receptor (beta chain) is described in this entry. In the original analysis: Estimated nucleated cell counts came from reference gene primer amplification. Assay: immunoSEQ multiplex PCR; the TCRdb copy retains only in-frame clones and omits some. From that table come the V and J calls and clone size; the DNA was used to work out D and trimming. Of approximately 390,000 clones detected, nearly 90% appear once; the ten largest clones hold 6.5%. The data derive from a study of blood T cell repertoires in COVID-19. Study-level information: COVID-19 samples, acute and convalescent, were from the United States, Italy and Spain. The analysed material was cDNA or gDNA that came from T cells, B-cell-depleted T cells, or PBMCs.

V lost 6 bases, J lost 14 bases, and 11 bases lay in between. CDR3 length equals 10 residues. The germline V gene encodes CDR1 MDHEN and CDR2 SYDVKM. V and J are TRBV28 and TRBJ2-1, with a possible D match to TRBD1 (5 bases). Material for sequencing was peripheral blood. The sequence was obtained from a man between 18 and 35 years old with active or convalescent COVID-19. In DNA, the CDR3 is TGTGCCAGCAGCAGGGTTGTGGAGTTCTTC. Translated: CASSRVVEFF.